Listed below are T cell receptor beta chains from one sample, sequenced in a study of T cell clones after liver transplantation. Profiling relied on immunoSEQ multiplex PCR, and the TCRdb table lists in-frame clones only, not all of them. Counted here are 20,000 to 30,000 clones, 55% to 70% occurring once; the ten biggest clones make up approximately 3%. This specimen consisted of CD4+ T cells from blood, obtained before liver transplant. These receptors all stem from a human donor who received a liver transplant. The CDR3 runs from the conserved cysteine through the conserved F or W. D genes are given only for firm matches. Only some rows state a clone size, as once, few, many or a class for expanded clones.

d_gene | j_gene | abundance | v_gene | CDR3aa | CDR3nt
TRBD2 | TRBJ2-7 | few | TRBV19 | CASSNGLAGGSYEQYF | TGTGCCAGTAGTAACGGACTAGCGGGGGGCTCGTACGAGCAGTACTTC
- | TRBJ1-1 | few | TRBV6-5 | CASSYEEGTEAFF | TGTGCCAGCAGTTATGAGGAGGGCACTGAAGCTTTCTTT
TRBD1 | TRBJ2-2 | - | TRBV6-4 | CASSDIGGANTGELFF | TGTGCCAGCAGTGACATAGGGGGCGCGAACACCGGGGAGCTGTTTTTT
TRBD2 | TRBJ2-5 | few | TRBV5-1 | CASSLDSGRETQYF | TGCGCCAGCAGCTTGGACAGCGGGAGAGAGACCCAGTACTTC
- | TRBJ1-2 | - | TRBV2 | CASSERGALFYGYTF | TGTGCCAGCAGTGAACGGGGGGCGCTTTTCTATGGCTACACCTTC
TRBD2 | TRBJ2-1 | - | TRBV7-2 | CASSSGGSEQFF | TGTGCCAGCAGCTCCGGGGGGAGTGAGCAGTTCTTC
- | TRBJ2-3 | once | TRBV30 | CASEVGRTDTQYF | TGTGCCTCCGAGGTAGGGCGCACAGATACGCAGTATTTT
- | TRBJ1-1 | once | TRBV7-9 | CASGRGAEAFF | TGTGCCAGCGGGCGGGGGGCTGAAGCTTTCTTT
TRBD1 | TRBJ2-5 | - | TRBV4-1 | CASSQDGQGRETQYF | TGCGCCAGCAGCCAAGACGGACAGGGGCGCGAGACCCAGTACTTC
- | TRBJ1-3 | - | TRBV7-8 | CASSLHDRGGIGSGNTIYF | TGTGCCAGCAGCTTACATGATCGGGGGGGCATAGGGTCTGGAAACACCATATATTTT
- | TRBJ2-5 | - | TRBV6-1 | CASALDQETQYF | TGTGCCAGCGCACTAGATCAAGAGACCCAGTACTTC
TRBD2 | TRBJ2-1 | - | TRBV6-5 | CASSRAGASLNEQFF | TGTGCCAGCAGCCGAGCGGGAGCCTCTCTGAATGAGCAGTTCTTC
TRBD2 | TRBJ2-3 | - | TRBV11-3 | CASSHGGGNTDTQYF | TGTGCCAGCAGCCATGGGGGGGGAAACACAGATACGCAGTATTTT
TRBD2 | TRBJ2-3 | - | TRBV5-6 | CASSRGEGTDTQYF | TGTGCCAGCAGTCGGGGGGAGGGCACAGATACGCAGTATTTT
- | TRBJ2-6 | - | TRBV2 | CASSQGTGANVLTF | TGTGCCAGCAGTCAGGGTACTGGGGCCAACGTCCTGACTTTC
TRBD2 | TRBJ2-5 | few | TRBV7-2 | CASSLAGGGQETQYF | TGTGCCAGCAGCTTAGCGGGGGGAGGGCAAGAGACCCAGTACTTC
TRBD2 | TRBJ2-5 | - | TRBV7-2 | CASSLARAGEQETQYF | TGTGCCAGCAGCTTAGCGCGGGCGGGGGAACAGGAGACCCAGTACTTC
TRBD1 | TRBJ1-2 | medium-sized | TRBV2 | CASSHGTGGRNGYTF | TGTGCCAGCAGCCACGGGACAGGGGGGAGGAATGGCTACACCTTC
- | TRBJ2-5 | - | TRBV5-1 | CASSRGKGETQYF | TGCGCCAGCAGCCGAGGGAAGGGAGAGACCCAGTACTTC
- | TRBJ1-5 | - | TRBV6-6 | CASSSYLGQGQPQHF | TGTGCTAGCAGTTCCTACTTGGGGCAGGGTCAGCCCCAGCATTTT
- | TRBJ2-2 | - | TRBV6-5 | CAGGTVNTGELFF | TGTGCCGGGGGGACAGTGAACACCGGGGAGCTGTTTTTT
- | TRBJ2-5 | once | TRBV7-8 | CASSLGEVETQYF | TGTGCCAGCAGCCTGGGTGAGGTGGAGACCCAGTACTTC
- | TRBJ1-6 | few | TRBV21-1 | CASSKWLTSTGRDNSPLHF | TGTGCCAGCAGCAAATGGCTAACCTCTACGGGACGAGATAATTCACCCCTCCACTTT
- | TRBJ1-2 | - | TRBV19 | CASRRGSSTLYYGYTF | TGTGCCAGTAGAAGGGGCAGCTCGACTCTTTATTATGGCTACACCTTC
TRBD1 | TRBJ1-3 | - | TRBV18 | CASSPQGAAGNTIYF | TGTGCCAGCTCACCTCAGGGGGCGGCAGGAAACACCATATATTTT
- | TRBJ2-2 | once | TRBV5-1 | CASSLWGSSTGELFF | TGCGCCAGCAGCTTGTGGGGATCCTCTACCGGGGAGCTGTTTTTT
- | TRBJ2-5 | once | TRBV29-1 | CSVEPQGRETQYF | TGCAGCGTAGAACCCCAGGGACGAGAGACCCAGTACTTC
TRBD2 | TRBJ2-3 | - | TRBV29-1 | CSARGLAGAIGGQYF | TGCAGCGCTAGGGGACTAGCGGGAGCCATTGGGGGACAGTATTTT
- | TRBJ2-7 | - | TRBV5-1 | CASSRTGGPTSYEQYF | TGCGCCAGCAGCCGGACCGGGGGTCCTACCTCCTACGAGCAGTACTTC
- | TRBJ2-1 | - | TRBV2 | CASRRDSNNEQFF | TGTGCCAGCAGACGAGACTCGAACAATGAGCAGTTCTTC
- | TRBJ1-5 | few | TRBV7-2 | CASSLGNANQPQHF | TGTGCCAGCAGCTTGGGTAACGCGAATCAGCCCCAGCATTTT
- | TRBJ2-3 | - | TRBV6-1 | CASQGNKHTDTQYF | TGTGCAAGTCAGGGGAATAAACACACAGATACGCAGTATTTT
- | TRBJ2-2 | - | TRBV28 | CASSSMGGSTGELFF | TGTGCCAGCAGTTCCATGGGGGGCTCCACCGGGGAGCTGTTTTTT
- | TRBJ2-5 | - | TRBV11-2 | CASSFGAQETQYF | TGTGCCAGCAGCTTCGGGGCCCAAGAGACCCAGTACTTC
- | TRBJ1-5 | few | TRBV4-1 | CASSQARDFNQPQHF | TGCGCCAGCAGCCAAGCCCGGGATTTCAATCAGCCCCAGCATTTT
- | TRBJ2-2 | - | TRBV7-8 | CASSLGTGNTGELFF | TGTGCCAGCAGCTTAGGGACGGGAAACACCGGGGAGCTGTTTTTT
TRBD2 | TRBJ2-6 | - | TRBV28 | CASSLAGGNLNAGANVLTF | TGTGCCAGCAGTTTAGCGGGGGGAAATTTAAACGCTGGGGCCAACGTCCTGACTTTC
- | TRBJ2-2 | - | TRBV13 | CASSSSGMGGTTGELFF | TGTGCCAGCAGCTCCAGCGGTATGGGGGGCACTACCGGGGAGCTGTTTTTT
- | TRBJ2-2 | - | TRBV7-6 | CASSLGSGIGGELFF | TGTGCCAGCAGCTTAGGATCCGGGATTGGGGGGGAGCTGTTTTTT
TRBD1 | TRBJ1-6 | - | TRBV6-5 | CASSPDRAPYSPLHF | TGTGCCAGCAGTCCAGACAGGGCTCCATATTCACCCCTCCACTTT
- | TRBJ2-7 | few | TRBV11-2 | CASSLTHEQYF | TGTGCCAGCAGCTTAACGCACGAGCAGTACTTC
TRBD2 | TRBJ2-1 | - | TRBV19 | CASSIKGSGRGSVGEQFF | TGTGCCAGTAGTATTAAGGGTAGCGGGAGGGGATCGGTTGGTGAGCAGTTCTTC
- | TRBJ1-6 | - | TRBV6-1 | CASSEEGGWDSPLHF | TGTGCCAGCAGTGAAGAAGGAGGGTGGGATTCACCCCTCCACTTT
- | TRBJ1-2 | - | TRBV6-5 | CASSYQENYGYTF | TGTGCCAGCAGTTATCAAGAAAACTATGGCTACACCTTC
- | TRBJ1-2 | few | TRBV28 | CASRSTENYGYTF | TGTGCCAGCAGGTCTACAGAGAACTATGGCTACACCTTC
- | TRBJ1-5 | few | TRBV19 | CASSIPSNQPQHF | TGTGCCAGTAGTATACCCAGCAATCAGCCCCAGCATTTT
TRBD1 | TRBJ1-2 | - | TRBV6-4 | CASGRDREYYGYTF | TGTGCCAGCGGCCGGGACAGGGAATACTATGGCTACACCTTC
- | TRBJ2-7 | few | TRBV6-1 | CASSEISGVTYEQYF | TGTGCCAGCAGTGAGATCTCCGGGGTTACCTACGAGCAGTACTTC
- | TRBJ1-2 | few | TRBV18 | CASSPSRDNYGYTF | TGTGCCAGCTCACCAAGTCGGGACAACTATGGCTACACCTTC
- | TRBJ2-4 | - | TRBV4-1 | CASSQGGRGENIQYF | TGCGCCAGCAGCCAAGGGGGACGTGGGGAAAACATTCAGTACTTC
TRBD1 | TRBJ1-5 | - | TRBV19 | CASSQQGPNQPQHF | TGTGCCAGTAGTCAACAGGGGCCCAATCAGCCCCAGCATTTT
- | TRBJ2-3 | - | TRBV6-5 | CASSLLSGETDTQYF | TGTGCCAGCAGTTTACTTAGCGGTGAAACAGATACGCAGTATTTT
TRBD1 | TRBJ2-3 | - | TRBV6-5 | CASSPGQGWNTQYF | TGTGCCAGCAGCCCGGGACAGGGTTGGAATACGCAGTATTTT
TRBD1 | TRBJ1-6 | - | TRBV6-1 | CASSEAAGGIKNSPLHF | TGTGCCAGCAGTGAAGCGGCAGGGGGTATAAAGAATTCACCCCTCCACTTT
- | TRBJ2-5 | - | TRBV6-5 | CASSYRQGETQYF | TGTGCCAGCAGTTACAGGCAGGGCGAGACCCAGTACTTC
TRBD2 | TRBJ2-1 | - | TRBV7-2 | CASSSGLAGGNEQFF | TGTGCCAGCAGCTCGGGACTAGCGGGAGGGAATGAGCAGTTCTTC
- | TRBJ2-1 | once | TRBV21-1 | CASRKGSGTSSYNEQFF | TGTGCCAGCAGGAAGGGGTCGGGGACTAGCTCTTACAATGAGCAGTTCTTC
- | TRBJ2-5 | few | TRBV7-2 | CASSLVTGKETQYF | TGTGCCAGCAGCTTAGTTACGGGGAAGGAGACCCAGTACTTC
- | TRBJ1-2 | - | TRBV27 | CASRGPDFNREGYTF | TGTGCCAGCAGAGGGCCCGACTTTAACAGGGAGGGCTACACCTTC
- | TRBJ1-2 | - | TRBV28 | CASSTYRAGGYTF | TGTGCCAGCAGTACGTACAGAGCTGGTGGCTACACCTTC